This paragraph covers one TCR beta chain sequence. Sorted-subset replicate PCR reactions contained around 220 ng DNA, corresponding to tens of thousands of T cell genomes. The table came from immunoSEQ multiplex PCR; TCRdb's copy has only in-frame clones and leaves some out. The sample contains a few million clones, 85% to 95% of which appear only once. This record belongs to a study of shared clonotypes between healthy human individuals. On the study more broadly: Three plates were used per donor for CD4 naive, three for CD4 memory, two for CD8 naive and one for CD8 memory.

Between the trimmed V and J ends, which lost 4 bases and 0 bases, there was a span of 15 bases. Germline values: CDR1 MDHEN, CDR2 SYDVKM. The CDR3 length is 16 residues. The receptor was derived from a man between 18 and 35 years old in good health. Some clones in this sample may be carry-over from other donors' samples. Sample: naive CD4+ T cells from PBMCs. Subset noted: CD45RA+ positively selected. The chain employs TRBV28 and TRBJ1-1; D remains unclear. For the CDR3, the DNA is TGTGCCAGCAGTTCCCCCGGCACAGACATGAACACTGAAGCTTTCTTT. This sequence encodes CASSSPGTDMNTEAFF.